Below, one TCR beta chain is given with its context. Its target antigen remains unknown. Per-nucleotide qualities are absent, and no much larger clonotype sits a single base away. The cysteine opens and the phenylalanine closes a CDR3 of 14 amino acids. CDR3 DNA only is kept here, 42 bases in frame from base 1. The CDR1 and CDR2 encoded by the germline V gene are LGHNA and YSLEER. V lost 3 bases and J lost 4 bases, and the count of bases not matched to a germline gene is 4. This specimen belongs to a study of T cell changes during pregnancy in multiple sclerosis (dated by TCRdb to between 2019 and 2020). Broadly, across the study: The study looked at changes in the T cell repertoire across pregnancy in women with multiple sclerosis.

The library was prepared using the immunoSEQ multiplex PCR assay. TCRdb provides this immuneACCESS table in a form limited to in-frame rearrangements. Some clones are lacking; in checked studies, under half of them reflect an unresolved V gene, and why the rest are absent is not known. This sample holds 15,000 to 20,000 clones; approximately 84% were observed only once. The ten largest clones add up to 15% to 20% of the sample. The source material was CD8+ T cells from peripheral blood mononuclear cells, sampled in the third trimester of pregnancy. The clonotype originates from a female donor in good health, enrolled as a control in a pregnancy study. In this chain, TRBV4-3 is recombined with TRBJ1-1; 8 central bases correspond to TRBD1. The CDR3 region reads CASSQGTGSTEAFF. The nucleotides read TGCGCCAGCAGCCAGGGGACAGGATCCACTGAAGCTTTCTTT.